These T cell receptor beta chains were read from a single sample in a study of neurological immune-mediated disorders. MiXCR, applied by TCRdb to the 5' RACE reads, yields one record per CDR3 protein. The sample lists 55,000 to 85,000 distinct CDR3 sequences; 3.2% were seen once. The sample comprised PBMCs. All receptors derive from a woman between 45 and 65 years old with multiple sclerosis. Both conserved end residues are part of each CDR3. Each record gives: V gene, D gene, J gene, CDR3 length, clone size, CDR3 DNA, CDR3 protein. The D gene is left open where the match is weak. Expanded clones get a size class; other rows say once, few or many, or leave the size out.

TRBV5-1	TRBD1	TRBJ2-3	16	many	TGCGCCAGCAATCGCCGGACAGGGGGAGAGACAGATACGCAGTATTTT	CASNRRTGGETDTQYF
TRBV7-6	NA	TRBJ1-5	14	many	TGTGCCAGCAGCTTAGAGGGTTTCAATCAGCCCCAGCATTTT	CASSLEGFNQPQHF
TRBV7-9	NA	TRBJ1-1	12	many	TGTGCCAGCAGCCACGGGGGGACTGAAGCTTTCTTT	CASSHGGTEAFF
TRBV2	NA	TRBJ1-2	15	many	TGTGCCAGCAGTGACCATAGGGGCGCTAACTATGGCTACACCTTC	CASSDHRGANYGYTF
TRBV6-6	TRBD2	TRBJ2-1	17	many	TGTGCCAGCAGTAGGGAACCGGGACTAGCGGCGCCCAATGAGCAGTTCTTC	CASSREPGLAAPNEQFF
TRBV6-2/TRBV6-3	TRBD1	TRBJ2-2	16	NA	TGTGCCAGCAGTACGGGACAGGGGGCATACACCGGGGAGCTGTTTTTT	CASSTGQGAYTGELFF
TRBV5-1	NA	TRBJ2-7	17	many	TGCGCCAGCAGCTTGGATATAGGGCGGACAATAAGCAACGAGCAGTACTTC	CASSLDIGRTISNEQYF
TRBV7-2	NA	TRBJ2-3	9	many	TGTGCCAGCAGCTTAGAAACCACCTTT	CASSLETTF
TRBV4-2	NA	TRBJ2-2	13	many	TGTGCCAGCAGCCAAGATGGATCCGGGGAGCTGTTTTTT	CASSQDGSGELFF
TRBV6-2/TRBV6-3	NA	TRBJ2-2	16	many	TGTGCCAGCAGTGCCCGGGGATTGGGAGGCACCGGGGAGCTGTTTTTT	CASSARGLGGTGELFF
TRBV9	NA	TRBJ1-2	14	many	TGTGCCAGCAGCGTAGATCCAGGGCACTATGGCTACACCTTC	CASSVDPGHYGYTF
TRBV29-1	TRBD2	TRBJ2-3	13	many	TGCAGCGTATCCCCGACTAGCAGTGATACGCAGTATTTT	CSVSPTSSDTQYF
TRBV29-1	NA	TRBJ2-5	13	many	TGCAGCGCTACCGGGACAACCCAAGAGACCCAGTACTTC	CSATGTTQETQYF
TRBV20-1	NA	TRBJ2-3	16	many	TGCAGTGCTAACCCCGTGGTAGCGTCGGCCACAGATACGCAGTATTTT	CSANPVVASATDTQYF
TRBV10-3	TRBD1	TRBJ1-5	17	many	TGTGCCATCAGTGGCCGGGACAGGGGGGTCGGCAATCAGCCCCAGCATTTT	CAISGRDRGVGNQPQHF
TRBV5-4	TRBD2	TRBJ2-1	14	many	TGTGCCAGCAGCTTGGGACTAGCGGACAATGAGCAGTTCTTC	CASSLGLADNEQFF
TRBV7-2	NA	TRBJ2-3	13	many	TGTGCCAGCAGCTTTGGTAACACAGATACGCAGTATTTT	CASSFGNTDTQYF
TRBV7-2	NA	TRBJ1-2	11	many	TGTGCCAGCAGCGCCGGACAGAGCTACACCTTC	CASSAGQSYTF
TRBV5-1	TRBD2	TRBJ2-5	15	many	TGCGCCAGCAGCGGGACTAGCGGTTATCAAGAGACCCAGTACTTC	CASSGTSGYQETQYF
TRBV4-2	NA	TRBJ2-6	17	many	TGTGCCAGCAGCCAAGCGACCAGCGGCTCTGGGGCCAACGTCCTGACTTTC	CASSQATSGSGANVLTF
TRBV20-1	NA	TRBJ2-2	15	many	TGCAGTGCTAGAGACGGCCGAAGTAGGGCCGGGGAGCTGTTTTTT	CSARDGRSRAGELFF
TRBV5-5	TRBD1	TRBJ1-1	15	many	TGTGCCAGCAGCTCGACAGGGGGTAGGTTTACTGAAGCTTTCTTT	CASSSTGGRFTEAFF
TRBV5-1	NA	TRBJ2-1	13	many	TGCGCCAGCAGAGACCAACATCAGACAGAGCAGTTCTTC	CASRDQHQTEQFF
TRBV20-1	TRBD2	TRBJ2-1	16	many	TGCAGTGCTAGAGACCAAACTAGCGGGACCCTCAATGAGCAGTTCTTC	CSARDQTSGTLNEQFF
TRBV5-1	TRBD2	TRBJ2-5	17	many	TGCGCCAGCAGCCTCGAAGCGGGAGGACCGTACCAAGAGACCCAGTACTTC	CASSLEAGGPYQETQYF
TRBV5-1	TRBD2	TRBJ2-4	19	many	TGCGCCAGCAGCCCACGAGACGGGACTAGCGGGATAGCCAAAAACATTCAGTACTTC	CASSPRDGTSGIAKNIQYF